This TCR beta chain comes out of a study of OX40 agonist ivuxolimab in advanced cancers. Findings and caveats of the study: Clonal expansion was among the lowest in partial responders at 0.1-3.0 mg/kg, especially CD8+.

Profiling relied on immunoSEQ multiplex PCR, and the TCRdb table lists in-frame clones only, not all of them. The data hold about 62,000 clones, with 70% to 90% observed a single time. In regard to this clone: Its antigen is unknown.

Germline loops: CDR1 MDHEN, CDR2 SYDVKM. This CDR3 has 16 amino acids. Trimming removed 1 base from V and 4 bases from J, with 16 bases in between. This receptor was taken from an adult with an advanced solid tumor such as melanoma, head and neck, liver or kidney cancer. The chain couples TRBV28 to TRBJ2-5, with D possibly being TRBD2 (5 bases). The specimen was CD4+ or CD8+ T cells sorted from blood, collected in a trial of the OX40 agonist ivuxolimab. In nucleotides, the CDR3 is TGTGCCAGCAGTTTATTGGGTCGGGGTCTTGGAGAGACCCAGTACTTC. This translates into CASSLLGRGLGETQYF.